The T cell receptor beta chain under discussion was sequenced for a study of molecular identifiers for immune sequencing clone quantification. Study as a whole: Within a replicate experiment, RNA obtained from either roughly 20,000 or 100,000 naive CD8 cells was divided into five aliquots, and four of those aliquots were then sequenced.

Previously reported methods and listed TCR primers produced the bulk TCR libraries. TCRdb re-called the PCR reads through MiXCR, storing one row per CDR3 protein. The sample contains about 330,000 distinct CDR3 sequences, 24% of which appear only once. Germline values: CDR1 SGDLS, CDR2 YYNGEE. The CDR3 sequence is 12 residues long. Worth noting for this clonotype: A much bigger clone sits one base away, suggesting this may be a read error.

This TCR derives from a human donor in good health. Some libraries in this study had Jurkat cell RNA spiked in. The specimen was naive CD8+ T cells from blood, with Jurkat cell RNA spiked in. As for subset: FACS-sorted CD8+CD4-CCR7+CD45RA+ naive T cells. The gene calls are TRBV9 and TRBJ2-3, with D unresolved. CDR3 sequence: CASSVDSDTRYF. In nucleotides, the CDR3 is TGTGCCAGCAGCGTAGACTCAGATACGCGGTATTTT.